The clone carrying this T cell receptor beta chain was observed once. This may arise from a read error, as a much more abundant clone is one base away. Germline V gene sequence: CDR1 LNHDA, CDR2 SQIVND (reference sequence). CDR3 size: 11 residues. This specimen belongs to a study of breast tumors, draining lymph nodes, adjacent tissues. The lymph nodes were axillary draining lymph nodes from breast cancer patients. TCRdb called the multiplex PCR reads again in MiXCR, with one record for every CDR3 protein. The top ten clones hold roughly 4% of a sample with around 130,000 distinct CDR3 sequences, just under 20% of them seen once.

This receptor was taken from a female donor with breast cancer. Some clones in this sample may be carry-over from other donors' samples. The chain carries TRBV19 and TRBJ2-1; TRBD2 aligns across 7 bases. What was sequenced was axillary lymph node tissue. The CDR3 sequence: CGSGAYNEQFF. The CDR3 DNA reads as TGTGGCAGCGGGGCGTACAATGAGCAGTTCTTC.